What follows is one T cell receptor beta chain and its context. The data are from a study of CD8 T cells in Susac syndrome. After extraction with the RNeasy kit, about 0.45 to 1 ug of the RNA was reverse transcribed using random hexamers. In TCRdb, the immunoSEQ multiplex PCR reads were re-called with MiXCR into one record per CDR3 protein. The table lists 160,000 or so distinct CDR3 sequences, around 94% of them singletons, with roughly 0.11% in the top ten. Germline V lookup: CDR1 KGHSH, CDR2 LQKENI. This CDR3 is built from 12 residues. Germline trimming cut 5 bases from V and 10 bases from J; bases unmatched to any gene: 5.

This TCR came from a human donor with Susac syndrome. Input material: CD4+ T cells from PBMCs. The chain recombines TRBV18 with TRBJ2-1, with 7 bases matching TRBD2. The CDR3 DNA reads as TGTGCCAGCTCATCCCTAGCGGCGGAGCAGTTCTTC. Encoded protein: CASSSLAAEQFF. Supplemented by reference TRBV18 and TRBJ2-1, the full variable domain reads NAGVMQNPRHLVRRRGQEARLRCSPMKGHSHVYWYRQLPEEGLKFMVYLQKENIIDESGMPKERFSAEFPKEGPSILRIQQVVRGDSAAYFCASSSLAAEQFFGPGTRLTVL.